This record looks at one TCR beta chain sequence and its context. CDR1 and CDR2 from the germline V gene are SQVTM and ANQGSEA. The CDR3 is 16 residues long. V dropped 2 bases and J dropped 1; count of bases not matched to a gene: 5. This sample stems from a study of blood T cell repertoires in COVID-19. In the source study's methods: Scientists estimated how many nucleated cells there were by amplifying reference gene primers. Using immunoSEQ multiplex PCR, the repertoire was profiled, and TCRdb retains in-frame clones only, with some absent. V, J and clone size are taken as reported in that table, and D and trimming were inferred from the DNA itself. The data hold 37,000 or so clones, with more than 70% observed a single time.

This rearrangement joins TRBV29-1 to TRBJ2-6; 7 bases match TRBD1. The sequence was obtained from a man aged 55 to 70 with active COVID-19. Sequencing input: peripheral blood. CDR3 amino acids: CSVEQGVSSGANVLTF. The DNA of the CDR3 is TGCAGCGTTGAACAGGGGGTCTCGTCTGGGGCCAACGTCCTGACTTTC.